The 18 T cell receptor beta chains below were found in one sample sequenced in a study of vaccination effects on CD4 cells after COVID-19. The method was immunoSEQ multiplex PCR; TCRdb's version includes in-frame clones alone and lacks a portion of them. The sample includes some 16,000 clones, 76% seen only once; the top ten take 18%. Expansion of antigen-specific CD4+ T cells with viral peptide pools was carried out by the ViraFEST assay before sequencing. Subsequent to 10 days of culture, CD4+ T cells were isolated. Of the BNT162b2 and mRNA-1273 vaccines, participants received two doses of one or the other. What these receptors recognize is not known. The source was CD4+ T cells from PBMCs cultured with HCoV-NL63 spike peptides, collected after COVID-19 vaccination. The receptor set was obtained from a human donor who received a COVID-19 vaccine.

This clone was observed a single time. V usage is TRBV10-3 and J usage is TRBJ2-3, with unresolved D. V was cut by 1 base and J by 6 bases, with 8 bases left in between. Germline lookup yields CDR1 ENHRY and CDR2 SYGVKD. This CDR3 is built from 13 residues. CDR3 DNA: TGTGCCATCAGTGAGTTTTTCGGGGATACGCAGTATTTT. It encodes CAISEFFGDTQYF.

The rearrangement uses TRBV11-2 and TRBJ2-1; the match to TRBD2 covers 8 bases. CDR1 is SGHAT and CDR2 is FQNNGV in the germline V gene. The CDR3 is 18 residues long. The junction had 12 bases not matched to a gene; V was cut back by 1 base and J by 4 bases. CDR3 loop: CASSLAFVSSGSYNEQFF. CDR3 sequence (DNA): TGTGCCAGCAGCTTAGCCTTCGTTTCGAGCGGGAGTTACAATGAGCAGTTCTTC.

The chain uses TRBV7-9 and TRBJ1-2; D may be TRBD1 (5 bases). Germline lookup yields CDR1 SEHNR and CDR2 FQNEAQ (reference sequence). The CDR3 extends over 14 amino acids. Between the trimmed V and J ends, which lost 2 bases and 5 bases, there was a span of 12 bases. CDR3 coding DNA: TGTGCCAGCAGCTTACGGGCAGGGACTTATGGCTACACCTTC. It is translated as CASSLRAGTYGYTF.

This rearrangement joins TRBV28 to TRBJ1-2; unclear D gene. Germline CDR1 and CDR2: MDHEN and SYDVKM. The germline V and J ends were trimmed by 2 bases and 5 bases, with 18 bases remaining between them. The CDR3 contains 16 residues. The CDR3 DNA reads as TGTGCCAGCAGTTTACCCCTGACCGCAGGTTTTTATGGCTACACCTTC. Amino acid sequence: CASSLPLTAGFYGYTF.

The chain combines TRBV5-8 with TRBJ1-3; D gene uncertain. Trimming took off 5 bases at V and 4 bases at J, with 16 bases between the two ends. CDR3 size: 15 residues. Per the germline V gene, CDR1 is SGHTS and CDR2 is YDEGEE. The CDR3 reads CASSSPSLFGNTIYF. CDR3 nucleotides: TGTGCCAGCAGTTCCCCGAGTTTGTTCGGAAACACCATATATTTT. The variable domain in full, completed from reference TRBV5-8 and TRBJ1-3, reads EAGVTQSPTHLIKTRGQQATLRCSPISGHTSVYWYQQALGLGLQFLLWYDEGEERNRGNFPPRFSGRQFPNYSSELNVNALELEDSALYLCASSSPSLFGNTIYFGEGSWLTVV.

The chain recombines TRBV19 with TRBJ2-5; 7 bases align to TRBD2. The CDR3 extends over 15 amino acids. Germline V lookup: CDR1 LNHDA, CDR2 SQIVND (reference sequence). Trimming at V came to 5 bases and at J to 5 bases, leaving 11 bases not matched to a gene. CDR3 sequence reads: CASSPDPGGGETQYF. The CDR3 coding sequence is TGTGCCAGTAGTCCCGATCCGGGGGGAGGCGAGACCCAGTACTTC.

The chain links TRBV19 to TRBJ1-1, with TRBD1 as a possible D gene (5 bases). The V gene lost 5 bases and the J gene lost 0 bases, with 7 bases spanning the gap. The germline V gene has CDR1 LNHDA and CDR2 SQIVND (reference sequence). The CDR3 sequence is 13 residues long. The CDR3 bases are TGTGCCAGTAGTCAGGGACTGAACACTGAAGCTTTCTTT. Translated: CASSQGLNTEAFF.

This clone came up a few times. The CDR3 nucleotides read TGTGCCAGCAGCTTAGAGGGACAGGGAGGCTATGGCTACACCTTC. Amino acid sequence: CASSLEGQGGYGYTF. The V and J genes are TRBV7-2 and TRBJ1-2, with 9 bases that match TRBD1. Germline CDR1 SGHTA, CDR2 FQGNSA. CDR3 length equals 15 residues. After removal of 1 base from V and 4 bases from J, the junction contained 4 bases not matched to a gene.

The J gene is TRBJ2-1, the V gene TRBV4-1, with 7 bases matching TRBD2. Germline CDR1 reads MGHRA; CDR2 reads YSYEKL. This CDR3 has 17 residues. V lost 2 bases and J lost 0; bases outside the gene matches: 7. The CDR3 coding sequence is TGCGCCAGCAGCCAACCCACTAGCGAGAGCTCCTACAATGAGCAGTTCTTC. Protein product: CASSQPTSESSYNEQFF.

This chain joins TRBV3-1 (or the pseudogene TRBV3-2) and TRBJ2-6, with TRBD1 matching 9 bases. V gave up 4 bases and J gave up 6 bases; unmatched junction bases: 4. Germline CDR1 and CDR2: LGHDT and YNNKEL (reference sequence). This CDR3 has 15 residues. The CDR3 DNA sequence: TGTGCCAGCAGCCTCCGGACAGGGGAGGCCAACGTCCTGACTTTC. Protein sequence: CASSLRTGEANVLTF.

This clone was seen more than once but under ten times. The chain carries TRBV4-1 and TRBJ1-2, with 9 bases identical to TRBD1. Germline assignment: CDR1 MGHRA and CDR2 YSYEKL. The ends lost 1 base at V and 0 bases at J; junction bases unmatched: 18. CDR3 length: 21 residues. CDR3 region: CASSQVETGGWGGRANYGYTF. DNA for the CDR3: TGCGCCAGCAGCCAAGTGGAGACAGGGGGATGGGGTGGCCGAGCTAACTATGGCTACACCTTC.

This rearrangement joins TRBV5-4 to TRBJ2-7; 7 nucleotides line up with TRBD1. J lost 3 bases, V lost 0 bases, and 0 bases had no gene match. Germline assignment: CDR1 SGHNT and CDR2 YYREEE (reference sequence). This CDR3 comprises 13 residues. CDR3 residues: CASSLGTGYEQYF. The CDR3 nucleotides are TGTGCCAGCAGCTTGGGGACAGGCTACGAGCAGTACTTC.

The chain has TRBV6-5 and TRBJ2-1; either TRBD1 or TRBD2 may fit D (5 bases each). Trimming left V 4 bases short and J 8 bases short, with 18 bases between. Germline-derived CDR1 and CDR2 are MNHEY and SVGAGI. This CDR3 is built from 15 residues. The CDR3 here is CASSSNGNWGYEQFF. CDR3 DNA: TGTGCCAGCAGTTCCAACGGGAACTGGGGCTATGAGCAGTTCTTC.

This clone came up a few times. CDR3 residues: CASSLGQGADGYTF. The CDR3 DNA reads as TGTGCCAGCAGCCTAGGACAGGGGGCAGATGGCTACACCTTC. This chain joins TRBV3-1 (or the pseudogene TRBV3-2) and TRBJ1-2; 11 bases line up with TRBD1. Trimming at V came to 4 bases and at J to 6 bases, leaving 4 bases not matched to a gene. The CDR3 is made up of 14 amino acids. In germline, CDR1 is LGHDT, CDR2 YNNKEL (reference sequence).

This clone has just a few counts. V usage is TRBV3-1 (or the pseudogene TRBV3-2) and J usage is TRBJ2-7; tentatively, D is TRBD2 (6 bases). The length of the CDR3 is 13 residues. Germline CDR1 LGHDT, CDR2 YNNKEL (reference sequence). Trimming stripped 3 bases from V and 2 bases from J, with 8 bases between. The CDR3 loop is CASSHGTAYEQYF. For the CDR3, the DNA is TGTGCCAGCAGCCATGGGACTGCCTACGAGCAGTACTTC.

CDR3 sequence (DNA): TGTGCCAGCAGCGTCTGGACGGGCGGGAGAGGACGAGAGACCCAGTACTTC. It codes for CASSVWTGGRGRETQYF. The chain joins TRBV7-9 to TRBJ2-5, with 7 bases aligning to TRBD2. Germline values: CDR1 SEHNR, CDR2 FQNEAQ (reference sequence). This CDR3 is built from 17 residues. Trimming took 5 bases from V and 4 from J; bases not matched to a gene: 16.

The V gene is TRBV4-3, the J gene TRBJ2-2, with unresolved D. The V gene's germline CDR1 is LGHNA and CDR2 YSLEER. The CDR3 is 14 residues long. The V and J ends lost 0 bases and 5 bases respectively, with 7 bases between them. The DNA for the CDR3 is TGCGCCAGCAGCCAAGATGCTGGGACCGGGGAGCTGTTTTTT. Its protein product is CASSQDAGTGELFF.

The chain has TRBV16 and TRBJ1-6, with unresolved D. Germline loops: CDR1 KGHSY, CDR2 FQNENV. Between the trimmed V and J ends, which lost 2 bases and 5 bases, there was a span of 4 bases. This CDR3 is 13 amino acids long. This CDR3 reads CASSQRHNSPLHF. The CDR3 coding sequence is TGTGCCAGCAGCCAACGCCATAATTCACCCCTCCACTTT.